The sequence of this T cell receptor beta chain was determined in a study of T cells expressing NK-cell markers. TCRdb re-called the 5' RACE reads and catalogs CDR3 proteins one per entry, DNA excluded. In total, the table holds about 460,000 distinct CDR3 sequences. The CDR3 length is 17 residues. CDR1 is MGHRA, CDR2 YSYEKL, per germline. V is TRBV4-1 and J is TRBJ2-3; TCRdb's D call, TRBD1, is unchecked because there is no DNA. Sequencing used blood T cells: a sorted CD56 or NKG2C T cell subset, CD4+ or CD8+ T cells, or bulk PBMC T cells (not recorded which). This receptor was identified in a woman aged 45-59 years in good health. This CDR3 is CASSQESGIGWTDTQYF.